This T cell receptor beta chain is from a study of Ad26.COV2.S vaccination and SARS-CoV-2 variants. For the study at large: A COV1001 Ad26.COV2.S trial-arm participant provided the sample. Study-wide findings and caveats: Placebo recipients trailed vaccine recipients in spike-specific TCR breadth.

Turning to this clone: The antigen is unknown.

Here immunoSEQ multiplex PCR was the method, and the copy in TCRdb shows in-frame clones only, minus some. This table holds about 400,000 clones, approximately 91% found once. V lost 1 base, J lost 4 bases, and 19 bases lay in between. Germline values: CDR1 SGHNT, CDR2 YYREEE (reference sequence). This CDR3 is built from 17 residues. The treatment here: 15 to 20 received Ad26.COV2.S at low or high dose, single or two shots; about 5 received placebo; per-sample allocation not given. Day 63 after the first vaccine or placebo injection was the time point for sampling. A Boston adult aged 18-55 years was the donor.

V gene TRBV5-4 combines with J gene TRBJ2-3; D is unresolved. The sequenced sample was peripheral blood, obtained in a trial of Ad26.COV2.S vaccine versus placebo. This sequence was found in a person between 18 and 59 years old who received the Ad26.COV2.S COVID-19 vaccine or a placebo. The CDR3 loop reads CASSLYGRAVVPDTQYF. CDR3 nucleotides: TGTGCCAGCAGCTTGTACGGTAGGGCAGTTGTTCCAGATACGCAGTATTTT.